This T cell receptor (beta chain) stems from a study of cytomegalovirus exposure and HLA in healthy donors. Concerning this clone: What it binds is unknown.

CDR1 and CDR2 (germline): SQVTM, ANQGSEA. J was trimmed by 6 bases and V by 6 bases; bases with no gene match: 3. The CDR3 contains 12 residues. PCR primers comprised 60 Vbeta and 13 Jbeta primers. Profiling relied on immunoSEQ multiplex PCR, and the TCRdb table lists in-frame clones only, not all of them. This table holds 150,000 to 200,000 clones, 79% found once. Study-wide findings and caveats: Highly shared variants forming one cluster were likely a sequencing artifact.

This sequence originates from a woman aged 45-65 years in good health and CMV-seronegative. The specimen was PBMCs. This chain connects TRBV29-1 to TRBJ2-2; 8 positions match TRBD1. The CDR3 sequence: CSVGQGAGELFF. In DNA, the CDR3 is TGCAGCGTCGGACAGGGTGCCGGGGAGCTGTTTTTT.